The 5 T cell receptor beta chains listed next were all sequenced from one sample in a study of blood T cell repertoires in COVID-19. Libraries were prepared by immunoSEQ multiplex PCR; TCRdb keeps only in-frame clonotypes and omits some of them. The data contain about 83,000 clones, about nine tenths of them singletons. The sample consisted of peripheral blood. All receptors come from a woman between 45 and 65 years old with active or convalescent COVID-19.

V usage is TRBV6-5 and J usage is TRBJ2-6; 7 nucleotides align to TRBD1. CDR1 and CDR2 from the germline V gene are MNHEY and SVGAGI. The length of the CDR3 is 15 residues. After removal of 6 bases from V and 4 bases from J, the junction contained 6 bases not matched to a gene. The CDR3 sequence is CASRETGSGANVLTF. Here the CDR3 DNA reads TGTGCCAGCAGAGAGACAGGGTCGGGGGCCAACGTCCTGACTTTC.

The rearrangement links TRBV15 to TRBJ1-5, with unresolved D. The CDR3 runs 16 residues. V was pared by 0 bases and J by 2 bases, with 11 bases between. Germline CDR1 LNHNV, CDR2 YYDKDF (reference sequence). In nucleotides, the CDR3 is TGTGCCACCAGCAGAGATAGCCCCCGAGGCAATCAGCCCCAGCATTTT. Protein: CATSRDSPRGNQPQHF.

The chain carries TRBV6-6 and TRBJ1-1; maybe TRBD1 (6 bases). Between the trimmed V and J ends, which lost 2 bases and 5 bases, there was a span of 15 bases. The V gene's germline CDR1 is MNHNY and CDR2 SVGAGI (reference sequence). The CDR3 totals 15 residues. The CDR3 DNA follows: TGTGCCAGCAGTTACGGACAGCGTAAGGGGACTGAAGCTTTCTTT. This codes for CASSYGQRKGTEAFF.

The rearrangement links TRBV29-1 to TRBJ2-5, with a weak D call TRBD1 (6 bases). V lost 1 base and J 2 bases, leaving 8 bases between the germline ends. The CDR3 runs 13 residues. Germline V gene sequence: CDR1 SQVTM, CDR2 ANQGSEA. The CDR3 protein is CSVEGDTQETQYF. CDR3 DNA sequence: TGCAGCGTTGAAGGGGACACGCAAGAGACCCAGTACTTC.

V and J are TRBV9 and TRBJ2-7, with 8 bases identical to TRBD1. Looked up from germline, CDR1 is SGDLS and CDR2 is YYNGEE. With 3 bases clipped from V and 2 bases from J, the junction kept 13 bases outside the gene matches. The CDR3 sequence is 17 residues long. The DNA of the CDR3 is TGTGCCAGCAGCGGACCCCGACAGGGGTCTACCCCCTACGAGCAGTACTTC. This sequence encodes CASSGPRQGSTPYEQYF. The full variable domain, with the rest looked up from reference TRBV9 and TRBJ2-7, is DSGVTQTPKHLITATGQRVTLRCSPRSGDLSVYWYQQSLDQGLQFLIQYYNGEERAKGNILERFSAQQFPDLHSELNLSSLELGDSALYFCASSGPRQGSTPYEQYFGPGTRLTVT.